This T cell receptor (beta chain) came from a study of shared clonotypes between healthy human individuals. Study-level background: CD4 naive and memory got three plates each, CD8 naive two, CD8 memory one. Whole-study findings and limits: A limitation of the genetic and exposure-history diversity represented arose from few donors. The naive CD4 repertoires of several donors were compared, and approximately 5% of clonotypes were shared. Compared with memory subsets, naive subsets generally had larger estimated richness.

The CDR3 loop spans 13 amino acids. CDR1 is SNHLY and CDR2 is FYNNEI in the germline V gene. Repertoires were generated with immunoSEQ multiplex PCR, while TCRdb's copy carries only in-frame clones and drops some. This table holds 1.5 million to 2.5 million clones, 85% to 95% found once. As for this clone: Its cognate antigen is unknown. One end of the junction fails to match germline, which may point to a read error.

Cells designated naive CD8 were CD45RO-negative and were positively selected for CCR7, with terminally differentiated effector memory CD45RA+ cells excluded. Material for sequencing was naive CD8+ T cells sorted from blood. V and J are TRBV2 and TRBJ2-7; TRBD2 agrees at 8 bases. The TCR sequence derives from a man aged 18 to 29 in good health. CDR3 residues: CASREAGAYEQYF. In nucleotides, the CDR3 is TGTGCCAGCAGAGAAGCGGGAGCCTACGAGCAGTACTTC.